This TCR beta chain was identified during a study of cytomegalovirus exposure and HLA in healthy donors. Study results and limitations: Researchers reportedly found TCR beta sequences accurately predicted most subjects' HLA-A and HLA-B alleles.

Healthy bone marrow donors made up the cohort. Concerning this clone: Antigen: not known.

V gave up 2 bases and J gave up 7 bases, with 9 bases separating them. The germline gives CDR1 KGHSY, CDR2 FQNENV. The CDR3 length is 13 residues. The study ran its PCR with 60 Vbeta and 13 Jbeta primers. Data came from immunoSEQ multiplex PCR; TCRdb stores just in-frame clones and leaves some out. The sample consists of 150,000 to 250,000 clones, approximately 85% of them appearing once. This clonotype originated in a woman between 50 and 59 years old in good health and CMV-seronegative. Sequenced sample: PBMCs. The chain employs TRBV16 and TRBJ1-5; D uncertain. CDR3: CASSQREQQPQHF. For the CDR3, the DNA is TGTGCCAGCAGCCAAAGGGAGCAACAGCCCCAGCATTTT.